Below are 10 T cell receptor beta chains sequenced from a single sample in a study of blood T cell repertoires in COVID-19. Assay used: immunoSEQ multiplex PCR; TCRdb lists only in-frame clones, some missing. The sample carries over 60,000 clones, approximately 92% recorded once. The sample taken for sequencing was peripheral blood. The receptors come from an elderly man with acute or convalescent COVID-19.

The chain combines TRBV18 with TRBJ2-5, with D possibly TRBD1 on 5 matching bases. V lost 1 base to trimming and J lost 5 bases, with 17 bases between them. CDR1 KGHSH and CDR2 LQKENI come from the germline V gene. There are 16 residues in the CDR3. CDR3 sequence reads: CASSPRPQGFGETQYF. DNA for the CDR3: TGTGCCAGCTCACCACGGCCCCAGGGCTTTGGCGAGACCCAGTACTTC.

V and J are TRBV2 and TRBJ1-5; possible D gene TRBD1, 5 bases. The CDR3 is 13 amino acids. V shed 3 bases and J shed 4 bases, with 7 bases lying between them. CDR1 is SNHLY and CDR2 is FYNNEI in the germline V gene. The CDR3 DNA sequence: TGTGCCAGCAGTGAGAAGGGGAATCAGCCCCAGCATTTT. This encodes CASSEKGNQPQHF.

The rearrangement links TRBV5-4 to TRBJ2-2; possibly TRBD1 for D (5 bases). The germline V gene encodes CDR1 SGHNT and CDR2 YYREEE (reference sequence). Trimming took 0 bases from V and 6 from J, leaving 15 bases between them. This CDR3 comprises 16 residues. The CDR3 sequence: CASSLGGRRVSGELFF. CDR3 nucleotide sequence: TGTGCCAGCAGCTTGGGGGGCCGTCGGGTCTCCGGGGAGCTGTTTTTT.

This chain joins TRBV5-4 and TRBJ1-1; TRBD1 agrees at 7 bases. Germline-derived CDR1 and CDR2 are SGHNT and YYREEE (reference sequence). The CDR3 runs to 14 residues. Trimming cost V 4 bases and J 1 base; bases outside gene matches: 4. CDR3 amino acids: CASSLGGENTEAFF. The CDR3 nucleotides read TGTGCCAGCAGCCTAGGGGGCGAGAACACTGAAGCTTTCTTT.

V usage is TRBV18 and J usage is TRBJ1-1; 7 bases are shared with TRBD1. Germline assignment: CDR1 KGHSH and CDR2 LQKENI. With 4 bases clipped from V and 5 bases from J, the junction kept 4 bases outside the gene matches. This CDR3 has 13 residues. The CDR3, as DNA: TGTGCCAGCTCACGACAGGGTGGGACTGAAGCTTTCTTT. This codes for CASSRQGGTEAFF.

V gene TRBV30 combines with J gene TRBJ1-6; the D gene is possibly TRBD1 (5 bases). Deletions cut 3 bases from V and 13 bases from J, with 13 bases between. Germline V gives CDR1 GTSNPN, CDR2 SVGIG (reference sequence). The CDR3 covers 12 residues. In DNA, the CDR3 is TGTGCCTGGAGCGCCCAGTCAGGGCCCCTCCACTTT. Protein: CAWSAQSGPLHF.

The rearrangement links TRBV15 to TRBJ2-2; D is possibly TRBD1 (6 bases). The V gene's germline CDR1 is LNHNV and CDR2 YYDKDF (reference sequence). Trimming left V 0 bases short and J 6 bases short, with 11 bases between. The CDR3 is 15 amino acids. This CDR3 reads CATSRDLAGAGELFF. The DNA for the CDR3 is TGTGCCACCAGCAGAGATCTAGCAGGGGCCGGGGAGCTGTTTTTT.

This clone has a handful of counts. The chain links TRBV2 to TRBJ1-5; 7 bases fit TRBD1. The trim removed 8 bases at V and 6 bases at J, leaving 13 bases unmatched. Germline assignment: CDR1 SNHLY and CDR2 FYNNEI. The CDR3 contains 15 residues. DNA of the CDR3: TGTGCCAGCCGAGAGACCGCAGGGGGAATTCAGCCCCAGCATTTT. Its protein product is CASRETAGGIQPQHF.

This clone was seen just once. V gene TRBV6-6 combines with J gene TRBJ1-1; D ambiguous. The CDR3 extends over 15 amino acids. The germline gives CDR1 MNHNY, CDR2 SVGAGI (reference sequence). V lost 2 bases to trimming and J lost 0 bases, with 10 bases between them. CDR3: CASSYSPGVNTEAFF. The CDR3 nucleotides are TGTGCCAGCAGTTACAGTCCTGGAGTGAACACTGAAGCTTTCTTT.

This sequence joins TRBV2 and TRBJ2-2; 8 nucleotides line up with TRBD1. Germline values: CDR1 SNHLY, CDR2 FYNNEI. Unmatched junction bases numbered 3, after V lost 4 bases and J lost 5 bases. The CDR3 is 14 amino acids. CDR3 DNA sequence: TGTGCCAGCAGTGGGACAGGGTGGACCGGGGAGCTGTTTTTT. This codes for CASSGTGWTGELFF. Full variable domain (remainder filled in from reference TRBV2 and TRBJ2-2): EPEVTQTPSHQVTQMGQEVILRCVPISNHLYFYWYRQILGQKVEFLVSFYNNEISEKSEIFDDQFSVERPDGSNFTLKIRSTKLEDSAMYFCASSGTGWTGELFFGEGSRLTVL.